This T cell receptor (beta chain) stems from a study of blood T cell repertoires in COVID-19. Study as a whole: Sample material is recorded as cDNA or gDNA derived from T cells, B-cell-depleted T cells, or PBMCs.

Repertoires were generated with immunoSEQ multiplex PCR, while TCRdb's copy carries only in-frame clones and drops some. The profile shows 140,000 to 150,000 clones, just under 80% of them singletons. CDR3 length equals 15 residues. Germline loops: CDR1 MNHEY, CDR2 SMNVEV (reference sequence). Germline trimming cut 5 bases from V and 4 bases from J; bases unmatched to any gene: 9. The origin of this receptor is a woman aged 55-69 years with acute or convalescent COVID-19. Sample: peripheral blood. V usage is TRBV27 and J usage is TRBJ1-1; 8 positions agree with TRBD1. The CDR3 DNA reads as TGTGCCAGCAGTCCCCGACAGGGGAGGATCACTGAAGCTTTCTTT. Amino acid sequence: CASSPRQGRITEAFF.